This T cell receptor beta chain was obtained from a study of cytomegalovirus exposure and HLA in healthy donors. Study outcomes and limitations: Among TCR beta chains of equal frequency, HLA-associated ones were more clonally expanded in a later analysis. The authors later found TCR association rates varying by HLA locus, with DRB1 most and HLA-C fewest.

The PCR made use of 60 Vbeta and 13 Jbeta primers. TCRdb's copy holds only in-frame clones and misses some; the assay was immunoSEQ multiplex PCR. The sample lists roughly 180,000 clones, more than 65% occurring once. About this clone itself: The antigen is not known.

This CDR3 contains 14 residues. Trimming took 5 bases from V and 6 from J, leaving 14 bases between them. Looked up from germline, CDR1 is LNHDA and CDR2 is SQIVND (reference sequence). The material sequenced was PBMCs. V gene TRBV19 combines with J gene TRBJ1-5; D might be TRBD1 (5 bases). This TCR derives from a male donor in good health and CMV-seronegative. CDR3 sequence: CASSFQGEGQPQHF. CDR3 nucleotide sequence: TGTGCCAGTAGTTTCCAAGGGGAAGGTCAGCCCCAGCATTTT.